This TCR beta chain was captured by sequencing in a study of shared clonotypes between healthy human individuals. Study at large: For every donor, three CD4 naive, three CD4 memory, two CD8 naive and one CD8 memory plates were used.

Replicate PCRs for sorted subsets used around 200 ng DNA; this equaled tens of thousands of T cell genomes. Original methodology: Junction-only sequences produced by ImmunoSEQ had no quality scores, so filtering differed. Using immunoSEQ multiplex PCR, the repertoire was profiled, and TCRdb retains in-frame clones only, with some absent. For V, J and clone size, that table is used; D and trimming come from the DNA. The sample carries 1.5 million to 2.5 million clones, less than 95% recorded once. Naive CD8 cells, CD45RO-negative and positively selected for CCR7, excluded terminally differentiated effector memory CD45RA+ cells. CDR1 and CDR2 from the germline V gene are SGHVS and FQNEAQ. The ends lost 2 bases at V and 3 bases at J; junction bases unmatched: 4. The CDR3 runs to 16 residues.

Sequenced material: naive CD8+ T cells sorted from blood. This clonotype was obtained from a man aged 18 to 29 in good health. This chain connects TRBV7-8 to TRBJ2-2; 9 bases align to TRBD2. The CDR3 here is CASSLRAGGDTGELFF. The CDR3 region has the DNA TGTGCCAGCAGCTTACGAGCGGGGGGTGACACCGGGGAGCTGTTTTTT.